The following is a T cell receptor beta chain sequence with its context. Its target is unknown. One end of the junction is discordant with germline, which a read error may explain. TCRbeta libraries were built with three rounds of nested PCR, modified from ARM-PCR. MiXCR, applied by TCRdb to the multiplex PCR reads, yields one record per CDR3 protein. The repertoire consists of 60,000 to 85,000 distinct CDR3 sequences, with 76% occurring once and the leading ten covering 40%. No cell sorting was done before RNA was extracted from the tissue. Distant lung tissue was collected more than 3 cm away from the tumor edge. These data belong to a study of tumor and adjacent non-tumor tissue in lung cancer. At the level of the study: Patients comprised roughly 12 adenocarcinoma, a couple of squamous cell carcinoma and 1 small cell lung cancer.

This CDR3 spans 15 amino acids. Germline CDR1 reads SGHAT; CDR2 reads FQDESV (reference sequence). Study observations and caveats: TCR diversity was significantly greater in tumor than normal lung tissue. Tumor repertoires had a smaller top 100 clone share than normal lung. Shorter survival was associated with higher TCR diversity in tumors.

Sequenced material: distant non-tumor lung tissue. The clonotype comes from a man aged 70 or older with non-small cell lung cancer. The rearrangement joins TRBV11-1 to TRBJ1-2; D uncertain. CDR3 sequence: CAGSLEHGRTYGYTF. DNA of the CDR3: TGTGCCGGCAGCCTAGAACACGGACGGACCTATGGTTACACCTTC.